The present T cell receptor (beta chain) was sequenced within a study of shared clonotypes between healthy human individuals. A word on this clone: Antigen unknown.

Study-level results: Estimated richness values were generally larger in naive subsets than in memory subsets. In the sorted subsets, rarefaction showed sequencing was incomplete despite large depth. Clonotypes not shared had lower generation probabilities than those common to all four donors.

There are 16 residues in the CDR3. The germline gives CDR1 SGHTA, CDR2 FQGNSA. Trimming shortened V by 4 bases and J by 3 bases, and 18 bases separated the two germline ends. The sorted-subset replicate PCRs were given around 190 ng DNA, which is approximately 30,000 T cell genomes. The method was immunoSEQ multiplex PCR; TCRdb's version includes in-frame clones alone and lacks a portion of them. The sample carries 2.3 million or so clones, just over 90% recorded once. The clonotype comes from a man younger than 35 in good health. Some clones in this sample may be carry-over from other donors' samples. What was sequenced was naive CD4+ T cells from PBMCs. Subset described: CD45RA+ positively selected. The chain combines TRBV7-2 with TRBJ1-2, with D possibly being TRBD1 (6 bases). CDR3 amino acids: CASSSHRETTYYGYTF. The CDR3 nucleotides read TGTGCCAGCAGCTCGCACAGGGAGACGACCTACTATGGCTACACCTTC. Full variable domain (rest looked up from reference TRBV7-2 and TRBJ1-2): GAGVSQSPSNKVTEKGKDVELRCDPISGHTALYWYRQSLGQGLEFLIYFQGNSAPDKSGLPSDRFSAERTGGSVSTLTIQRTQQEDSAVYLCASSSHRETTYYGYTFGSGTRLTVV.